This T cell receptor beta chain is drawn from a study of regulatory T cells in long-lasting Graves disease. Library construction for TCR beta used iRepertoire HTBI primers and Arm-PCR of CDR3 regions. TCRdb itself ran the multiplex PCR reads through MiXCR, one entry per CDR3 protein. The sample shows under 450,000 distinct CDR3 sequences, under 20% of them seen only once. This clonotype was counted ten times or more. Time point in this sample: newly diagnosed GD, antithyroid drugs for less than 3 months. From PBMCs, RNA was extracted and then used to make the TCR library. The CDR3 is 12 residues long. V lost 1 base, J lost 4 bases, and 5 bases lay in between. The germline gives CDR1 GTSNPN, CDR2 SVGIG (reference sequence). These data were likewise used in another study, on T cells in Graves' hyperthyroidism and ophthalmopathy.

This chain uses TRBV30 with TRBJ2-1; no reliable D call. The clonotype originates from a woman under 30 with Graves disease. Sequenced material: peripheral blood mononuclear cells (PBMCs), taken at new diagnosis, from a patient treated with antithyroid drugs. CDR3 DNA: TGTGCCTGGAGTGAGTCTTACAATGAGCAGTTCTTC. This sequence encodes CAWSESYNEQFF.